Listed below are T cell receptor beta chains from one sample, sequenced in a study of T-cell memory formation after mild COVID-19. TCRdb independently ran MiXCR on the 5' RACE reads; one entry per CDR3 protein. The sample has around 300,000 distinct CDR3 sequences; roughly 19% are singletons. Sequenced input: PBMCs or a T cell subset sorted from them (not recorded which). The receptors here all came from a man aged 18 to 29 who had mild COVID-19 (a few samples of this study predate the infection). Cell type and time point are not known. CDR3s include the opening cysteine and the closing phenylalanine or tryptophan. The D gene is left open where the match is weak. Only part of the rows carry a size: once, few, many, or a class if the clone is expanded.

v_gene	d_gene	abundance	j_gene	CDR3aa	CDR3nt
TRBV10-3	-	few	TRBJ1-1	CAISGQQGSNTEAFF	TGTGCCATCAGTGGACAACAGGGTTCGAACACTGAAGCTTTCTTT
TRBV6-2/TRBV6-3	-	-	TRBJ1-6	CASSPDRSNSPLHF	TGTGCCAGCAGCCCAGACAGGTCTAATTCACCCCTCCACTTT
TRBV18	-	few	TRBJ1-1	CASSPRGQNTEAFF	TGTGCCAGCTCACCCCGGGGGCAGAACACTGAAGCTTTCTTT
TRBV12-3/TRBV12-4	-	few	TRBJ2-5	CASSLMGGETQYF	TGTGCCAGCAGTCTCATGGGTGGAGAGACCCAGTACTTC
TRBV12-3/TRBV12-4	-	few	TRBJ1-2	CASSLGVTWGYTF	TGTGCCAGCAGCCTTGGGGTAACTTGGGGCTACACCTTC
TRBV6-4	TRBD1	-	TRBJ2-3	CASRPGQSSTDTQYF	TGTGCCAGCAGGCCGGGACAGAGTAGCACAGATACGCAGTATTTT
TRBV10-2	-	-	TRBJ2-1	CASSGQGFYNEQFF	TGCGCCAGCAGTGGGCAGGGGTTCTACAATGAGCAGTTCTTC
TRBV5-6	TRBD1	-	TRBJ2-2	CASSLPGTGNTGELFF	TGTGCCAGCAGCTTGCCTGGGACAGGGAACACCGGGGAGCTGTTTTTT
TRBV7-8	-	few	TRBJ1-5	CASSQQARVINQPQHF	TGTGCCAGCAGCCAGCAGGCCAGGGTGATCAATCAGCCCCAGCATTTT
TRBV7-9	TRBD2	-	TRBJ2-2	CASSLYGLVDTGELFF	TGTGCCAGCAGCTTATACGGACTAGTGGACACCGGGGAGCTGTTTTTT
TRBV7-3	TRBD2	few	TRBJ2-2	CASSRGLANTGELFF	TGTGCCAGCAGCCGGGGACTAGCGAACACCGGGGAGCTGTTTTTT
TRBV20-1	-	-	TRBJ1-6	CSARDATQWDSPLHF	TGCAGTGCTAGAGATGCGACACAGTGGGATTCACCCCTCCACTTT
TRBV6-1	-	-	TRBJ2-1	CASSEVNYNEQFF	TGTGCCAGCAGTGAAGTAAACTACAATGAGCAGTTCTTC
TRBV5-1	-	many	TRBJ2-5	CASSLILATQETQYF	TGCGCCAGCAGCTTGATCTTGGCAACTCAAGAGACCCAGTACTTC
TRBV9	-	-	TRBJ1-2	CASSVQRSQGGYTF	TGTGCCAGCAGCGTTCAACGAAGCCAGGGTGGCTACACCTTC
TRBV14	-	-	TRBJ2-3	CASSQWGDTQYF	TGTGCCAGCAGCCAATGGGGTGATACGCAGTATTTT
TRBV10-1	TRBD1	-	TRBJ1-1	CASSESDEFPGTGVWRNTEAFF	TGCGCCAGCAGTGAGTCGGATGAGTTTCCCGGGACAGGAGTCTGGAGGAACACTGAAGCTTTCTTT
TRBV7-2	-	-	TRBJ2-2	CASSLVLATGELFF	TGTGCCAGCAGCTTAGTTCTGGCGACCGGGGAGCTGTTTTTT
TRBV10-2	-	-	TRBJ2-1	CASSPPGGNNEQFF	TGCGCCAGCAGCCCCCCTGGGGGGAACAATGAGCAGTTCTTC
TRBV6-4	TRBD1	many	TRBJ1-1	CASRARGDTEAFF	TGTGCCAGCAGGGCCAGGGGGGACACTGAAGCTTTCTTT
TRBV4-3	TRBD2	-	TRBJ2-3	CASSRVATSGGRTDTQYF	TGCGCCAGCAGCCGAGTCGCGACTAGCGGGGGGCGCACAGATACGCAGTATTTT
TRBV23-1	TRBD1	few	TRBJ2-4	CASSQAGTGRGSAKNIQYF	TGCGCCAGCAGTCAGGCCGGGACAGGGAGAGGGTCAGCCAAAAACATTCAGTACTTC
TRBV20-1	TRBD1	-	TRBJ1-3	CSARTGFGNTIYF	TGCAGTGCTCGGACAGGGTTCGGAAACACCATATATTTT
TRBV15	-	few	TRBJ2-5	CATRTRGRETQYF	TGTGCCACCAGAACGCGAGGCCGGGAGACCCAGTACTTC
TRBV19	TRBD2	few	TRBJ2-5	CASKRDSGRETQYF	TGTGCCAGTAAGAGGGACTCCGGGAGGGAGACCCAGTACTTC
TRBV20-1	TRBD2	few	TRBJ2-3	CSAKLAGDPDTQYF	TGCAGTGCCAAACTAGCGGGGGATCCAGATACGCAGTATTTT
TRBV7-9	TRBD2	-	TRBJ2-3	CASSRGEDTQYF	TGTGCCAGCAGCCGGGGGGAAGATACGCAGTATTTT
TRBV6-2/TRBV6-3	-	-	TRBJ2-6	CASNEESSGANVLTF	TGTGCCAGCAATGAAGAGTCCTCTGGGGCCAACGTCCTGACTTTC
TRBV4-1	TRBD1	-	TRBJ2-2	CASSNPGQGTGELFF	TGCGCCAGCAGTAATCCGGGACAGGGCACCGGGGAGCTGTTTTTT
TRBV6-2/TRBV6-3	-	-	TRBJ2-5	CASSYRDWWETQYF	TGTGCCAGCAGCTACCGGGACTGGTGGGAGACCCAGTACTTC
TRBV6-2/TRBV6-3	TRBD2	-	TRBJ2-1	CASSYIDPGLFGLAGVYNEQFF	TGTGCCAGCAGTTACATTGATCCAGGGCTTTTTGGACTAGCGGGCGTTTACAATGAGCAGTTCTTC
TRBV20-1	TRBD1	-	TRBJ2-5	CSAPSPTGDGETQYF	TGCAGTGCTCCAAGTCCGACAGGGGATGGAGAGACCCAGTACTTC
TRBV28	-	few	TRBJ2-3	CASTPIGTTDTQYF	TGTGCCAGCACCCCTATCGGCACCACAGATACGCAGTATTTT